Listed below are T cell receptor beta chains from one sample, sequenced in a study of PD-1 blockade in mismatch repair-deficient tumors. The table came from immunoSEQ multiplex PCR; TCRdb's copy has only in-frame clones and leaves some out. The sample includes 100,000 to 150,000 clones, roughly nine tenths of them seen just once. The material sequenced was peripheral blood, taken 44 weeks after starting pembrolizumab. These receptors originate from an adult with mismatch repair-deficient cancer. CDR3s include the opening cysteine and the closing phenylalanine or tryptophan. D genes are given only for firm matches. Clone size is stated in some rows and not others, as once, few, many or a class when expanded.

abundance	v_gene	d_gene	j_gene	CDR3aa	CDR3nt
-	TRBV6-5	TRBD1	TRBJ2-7	CASSYSGQGDEQYF	TGTGCCAGCAGTTACTCGGGACAGGGTGATGAGCAGTACTTC
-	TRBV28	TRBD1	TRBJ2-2	CASSPQGASAGELFF	TGTGCCAGCAGTCCGCAGGGGGCAAGCGCCGGGGAGCTGTTTTTT
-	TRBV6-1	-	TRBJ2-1	CASNSLGNEQFF	TGTGCCAGCAATTCCTTGGGGAATGAGCAGTTCTTC
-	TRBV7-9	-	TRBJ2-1	CASSLVGISHEQFF	TGTGCCAGCAGCTTAGTAGGGATTTCTCATGAGCAGTTCTTC
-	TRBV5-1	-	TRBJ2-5	CASSPQGPQETQYF	TGCGCCAGCAGCCCACAGGGACCCCAAGAGACCCAGTACTTC
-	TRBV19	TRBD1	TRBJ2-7	CATKPGQGTNEQYF	TGTGCCACTAAGCCGGGACAGGGGACTAACGAGCAGTACTTC
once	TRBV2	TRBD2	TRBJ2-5	CASSSSGGGQETQYF	TGTGCCAGCAGCTCTAGCGGGGGGGGGCAAGAGACCCAGTACTTC
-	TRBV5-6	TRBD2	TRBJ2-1	CASRLGAQRGVNEQFF	TGTGCCAGCCGGTTAGGGGCGCAACGGGGGGTCAATGAGCAGTTCTTC
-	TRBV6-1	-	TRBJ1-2	CASSSRAGGYTF	TGTGCCAGCAGTAGCAGGGCGGGTGGCTACACCTTC
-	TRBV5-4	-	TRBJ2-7	CASSPIIRSHEQYF	TGTGCCAGCAGCCCCATCATTCGTTCGCACGAGCAGTACTTC
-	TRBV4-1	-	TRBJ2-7	CASRLKLGSSYEQYF	TGCGCCAGCAGACTGAAACTAGGTTCCTCCTACGAGCAGTACTTC
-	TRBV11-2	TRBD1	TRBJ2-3	CASSLETDRGRRDTQYF	TGTGCCAGCAGCTTAGAGACGGACAGGGGGCGCAGAGATACGCAGTATTTT
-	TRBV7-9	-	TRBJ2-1	CASSFRSWEEYNEQFF	TGTGCCAGCAGCTTTCGGTCGTGGGAGGAGTACAATGAGCAGTTCTTC
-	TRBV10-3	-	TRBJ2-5	CAIRSHGGETQYF	TGTGCCATCAGGTCCCATGGGGGAGAGACCCAGTACTTC
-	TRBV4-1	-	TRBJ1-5	CASSQDVGTLARQPQHF	TGCGCCAGCAGCCAAGATGTAGGCACCCTGGCAAGGCAGCCCCAGCATTTT
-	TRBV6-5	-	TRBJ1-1	CASSPGRNTEAFF	TGTGCCAGCTCCCCGGGACGGAACACTGAAGCTTTCTTT
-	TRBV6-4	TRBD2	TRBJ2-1	CASSAPLAGANNEQFF	TGTGCCAGCAGTGCCCCTCTAGCGGGAGCGAACAATGAGCAGTTCTTC